This TCR beta chain was retrieved from a study of cytomegalovirus exposure and HLA in healthy donors. Comment on this clone: Its target is not known.

This CDR3 region has 16 residues. Germline CDR1 SGHDN, CDR2 FVKESK. With 1 base removed from V and 3 bases from J, the gap between germline ends came to 15 bases. Points from the study as a whole: An apparent linkage of common viral pathogens to several of the most significant clusters emerged in a later analysis. Researchers had no immune exposure information except CMV serostatus available.

While unrecorded immune exposures were likely, the donors were nominally healthy when sampled. A multiplex PCR was run with 60 Vbeta primers and 13 Jbeta primers. The assay was immunoSEQ multiplex PCR, and TCRdb's table has in-frame clones only and misses some. Altogether 150,000 to 200,000 clones are present, 80% to 85% being singletons, with the ten largest covering approximately 0.26%. The receptor's source is a boy aged 5 to 17 in good health and CMV-seronegative. The chain is built from TRBV14 and TRBJ1-2; TRBD1 is a possible D gene (6 bases). The sample comprised PBMCs. Written as DNA, the CDR3 is TGTGCCAGCAGCCAAGCCTGGGGGACACGGGACTATGGCTACACCTTC. Its protein is CASSQAWGTRDYGYTF.